What follows is one T cell receptor beta chain and its context. Its antigen is unknown. This sample includes further DNA sequences coding for the same CDR3. Using immunoSEQ multiplex PCR, the repertoire was profiled, and TCRdb retains in-frame clones only, with some absent. Altogether under 550,000 clones are present, over 75% being singletons, with the ten largest covering about 3.5%. This sample was included in a study of Ad26.COV2.S vaccination and SARS-CoV-2 variants. At the level of the study: Donor had been placed in the Ad26.COV2.S arm of the COV1001 trial. Intramuscular Ad26.COV2.S at 5x10^10 or 1x10^11 viral particles. Study-level findings and limits: Vaccine recipients posted higher spike-specific TCR breadth than their placebo counterparts.

The treatment: about 20 received Ad26.COV2.S at low or high dose, single or two shots; roughly 5 received placebo; per-sample allocation not given. Vaccine and placebo recipients were sampled on day 63 after the first injection. This vaccine is an Ad26 vector that expresses the Wuhan-strain SARS-CoV-2 spike. The source is a person aged 18-60 years who received the Ad26.COV2.S COVID-19 vaccine or a placebo. The source was peripheral blood, collected in a trial of Ad26.COV2.S vaccine versus placebo.

The CDR3 sequence: CASSFSGEETQYF. The CDR3 nucleotides read TGCGCCAGCAGCTTCAGCGGAGAAGAGACCCAGTACTTC. J is TRBJ2-5 and V is TRBV5-1; the D gene is possibly TRBD2 (5 bases). The CDR3 sequence is 13 residues long. V lost 2 bases, J lost 3 bases, and 8 bases lay in between. Per the germline V gene, CDR1 is SGHRS and CDR2 is YFSETQ.